A single T cell receptor (beta chain) is shown here with its context. Its antigen is as yet unknown. This sample is part of a study of PD-L1 blockade in urothelial cancer. Across the whole study: Bladder-origin urothelial cancer in males covered most of the roughly 29 patients. Typically, measured as a median, blood samples had over 120,000 T cells. Whole-study findings and limits: Greater 3-week expansion of tumor-associated blood clones was recorded for durable-benefit patients.

TCRdb's table, derived via immunoSEQ multiplex PCR, lists solely in-frame clones and lacks some. Of around 130,000 clones in the sample, 70% to 85% are singletons; the top ten hold roughly 3.2%. Regarding time point: pretreatment peripheral blood. Losses at the gene ends were 10 bases for V and 4 bases for J; bases not matched to a gene: 6. The CDR3 runs to 13 residues. The germline V gene encodes CDR1 MDHEN and CDR2 SYDVKM. Specimen: PBMCs, collected around atezolizumab (anti-PD-L1) treatment. This TCR was sampled from a man over 45 with urothelial cancer. The chain has TRBV28 and TRBJ2-2; 7 bases are a match to TRBD1. The CDR3 loop is CAINRGPTGELFF. In DNA, the CDR3 is TGTGCCATCAACAGGGGCCCCACCGGGGAGCTGTTTTTT.